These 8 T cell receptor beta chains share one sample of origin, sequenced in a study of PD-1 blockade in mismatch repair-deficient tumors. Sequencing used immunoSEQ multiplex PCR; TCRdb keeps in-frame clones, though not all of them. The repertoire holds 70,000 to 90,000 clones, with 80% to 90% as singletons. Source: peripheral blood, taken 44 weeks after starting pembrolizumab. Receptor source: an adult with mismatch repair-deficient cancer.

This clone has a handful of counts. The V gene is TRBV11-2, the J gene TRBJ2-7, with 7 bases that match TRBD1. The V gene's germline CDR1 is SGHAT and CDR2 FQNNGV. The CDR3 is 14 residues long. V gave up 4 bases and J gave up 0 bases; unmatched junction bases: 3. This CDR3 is CASSWGTVSYEQYF. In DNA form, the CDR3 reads TGTGCCAGCAGCTGGGGGACAGTCTCCTACGAGCAGTACTTC.

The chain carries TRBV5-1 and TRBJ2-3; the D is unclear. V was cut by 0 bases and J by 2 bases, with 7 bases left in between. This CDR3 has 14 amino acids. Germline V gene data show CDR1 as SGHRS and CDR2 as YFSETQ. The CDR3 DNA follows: TGCGCCAGCAGCTTGGAATGGTACACAGATACGCAGTATTTT. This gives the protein CASSLEWYTDTQYF. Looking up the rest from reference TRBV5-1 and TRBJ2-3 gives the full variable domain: KAGVTQTPRYLIKTRGQQVTLSCSPISGHRSVSWYQQTPGQGLQFLFEYFSETQRNKGNFPGRFSGRQFSNSRSEMNVSTLELGDSALYLCASSLEWYTDTQYFGPGTRLTVL.

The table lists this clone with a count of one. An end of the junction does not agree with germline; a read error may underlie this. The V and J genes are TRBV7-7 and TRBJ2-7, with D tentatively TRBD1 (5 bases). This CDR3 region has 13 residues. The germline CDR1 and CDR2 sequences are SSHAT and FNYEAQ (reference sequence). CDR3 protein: CASSRLPGSEQYF. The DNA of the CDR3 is TGTGCTAGCAGCCGCCTCCCAGGGTCCGAGCAGTACTTC. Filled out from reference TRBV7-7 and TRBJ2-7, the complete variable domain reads GAGVSQSPRYKVTKRGQDVTLRCDPISSHATLYWYQQALGQGPEFLTYFNYEAQPDKSGLPSDRFSAERPEGSISTLTIQRTEQRDSAMYRCASSRLPGSEQYFGPGTRLTVT.

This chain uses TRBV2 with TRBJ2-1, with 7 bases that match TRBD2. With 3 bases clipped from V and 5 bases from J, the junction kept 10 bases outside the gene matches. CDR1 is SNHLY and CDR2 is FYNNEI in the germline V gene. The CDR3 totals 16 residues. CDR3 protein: CASSDPASGANNEQFF. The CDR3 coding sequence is TGTGCCAGCAGTGATCCGGCTAGCGGAGCAAACAATGAGCAGTTCTTC.

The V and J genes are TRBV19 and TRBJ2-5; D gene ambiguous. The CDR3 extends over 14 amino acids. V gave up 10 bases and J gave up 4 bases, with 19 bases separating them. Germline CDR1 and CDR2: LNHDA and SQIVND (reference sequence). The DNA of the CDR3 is TGTGCCACTAACCGCGGAAGGGCCACAGAGACCCAGTACTTC. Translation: CATNRGRATETQYF.

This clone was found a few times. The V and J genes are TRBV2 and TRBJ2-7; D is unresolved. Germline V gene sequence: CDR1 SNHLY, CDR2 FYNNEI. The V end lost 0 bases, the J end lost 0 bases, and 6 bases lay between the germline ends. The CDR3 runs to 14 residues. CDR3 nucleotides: TGTGCCAGCAGTGAAGCGGTGGGCTCCTACGAGCAGTACTTC. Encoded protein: CASSEAVGSYEQYF.

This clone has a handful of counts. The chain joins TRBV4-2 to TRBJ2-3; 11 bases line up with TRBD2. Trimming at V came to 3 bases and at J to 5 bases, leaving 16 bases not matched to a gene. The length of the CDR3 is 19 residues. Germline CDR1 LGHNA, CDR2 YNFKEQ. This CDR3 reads CASSHHTSGSIVRQDTQYF. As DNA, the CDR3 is TGTGCCAGCAGCCACCACACTAGCGGGAGTATAGTCCGTCAAGATACGCAGTATTTT.

CDR3 nucleotides: TGTGCCAGCAGCGCGGGAGGGGCTCAGCCCCAGCATTTT. Its protein product is CASSAGGAQPQHF. This sequence joins TRBV9 and TRBJ1-5, with D possibly being TRBD1 (5 bases). Germline CDR1 SGDLS, CDR2 YYNGEE. CDR3 length equals 13 residues. Trimming left V 3 bases short and J 6 bases short, with 10 bases between.